This T cell receptor beta chain came from a study of blood T cells in healthy people across ages. Regarding this clonotype: Its target is not known.

The authors ran a second PCR of about 6 to 11 cycles using a sample-barcoded 5' primer and a J-beta primer mix. Every molecule of cDNA carried a tag from a template-switch adaptor with 12 random nucleotides. TCRdb analysed the 5' RACE reads with MiXCR anew, one entry per CDR3 protein. The data contain about 680,000 distinct CDR3 sequences, around 49% of them singletons. Study-wide results and limits: Long-lived donors exceeded aged donors in naive CD4+ cells and diversity. Because donor CMV status was unknown, expanded clonotype changes were possibly confounded.

This CDR3 has 12 residues. Between the trimmed V and J ends, which lost 7 bases and 9 bases, there was a span of 16 bases. Per germline, CDR1 MDHEN and CDR2 SYDVKM. The chain uses TRBV28 and TRBJ2-7, with D uncertain. The origin of this receptor is an older woman in good health. Sequenced input: blood. CDR3 nucleotide sequence: TGTGCCAGCACCCGGCCTCCTATGGGGCAGTACTTC. Its translation is CASTRPPMGQYF.